This TCR beta chain was retrieved from a study of cytomegalovirus exposure and HLA in healthy donors (dated by TCRdb to about 2017). Looking at the study overall: An earlier analysis of about 530 of the donors reported about 300 Gb of sequence data and 100 million to 120 million unique TCR beta sequences obtained from around 190 million T cells. About 310 gigabases of sequencing data and 80 million or so unique TCR sequences were included in an early release covering 550 to 650 HLA-typed donors. The genetic ancestry cluster associated with self-reported Caucasian donors included roughly four fifths of the 398 genotyped donors. The aim of the study was to test whether cataloging public T cell receptors could identify signatures of past pathogen exposure. The study profiled the T cell repertoires of more than 500 subjects by immunosequencing and related them to cytomegalovirus serostatus. Besides the first cohort of 666 subjects, a separate validation cohort made up of 120 different subjects was used. The study combined high-throughput TCR immunosequencing, statistical association of individual TCRs with disease status, and machine learning to predict cytomegalovirus infection status. To study patterns of TCR occurrence, a later analysis re-analyzed previously published TCR beta repertoires from more than 550 donors and added high-resolution HLA genotyping. The later analysis used no new phenotypic data to find candidate immune exposures, relying instead on TCR beta sequences and their occurrence across donors. In an earlier analysis of 550 to 700 of the donors, high-throughput TCR beta sequencing was used to judge whether each TCR beta V gene segment behaved as functional or pseudogenic. Donor age, sex, ethnicity and CMV serostatus were compiled alongside the repertoire data. Genome-wide SNP genotypes for about 55% of the roughly 670 donors were used in a later genetic analysis, which treated that subset as a discovery cohort. Every discovery cohort repertoire had been produced on one sequencing platform. HLA typing covered class I and class II loci at four-digit resolution. Typing coverage varied by locus: roughly 620-640 donors for A, B, C, DRB1 and DQB1; approximately 520 for DQA1; more than 600 for DPA1; approximately 450 for DPB1. About five DR-DQ haplotypes were treated as single units for association and clustering because of strong linkage in the cohort. On average, roughly 200,000 unique TCR beta nucleotide sequences were sequenced per donor among some 430 genotyped donors of the cohort, with about 17% of those sequences being non-productive. Findings and caveats that apply to the study as a whole: Compared with the approximately 600-donor mean, donors in an Asian-associated ancestry cluster had fewer N-insertions in productive TCRs, according to a later genetic analysis. The earlier analysis of 587 of the donors excluded approximately 15 rarely observed V segments, including chromosome 9 orphons, because counts were too low. In a later analysis, HLA-associated TCR beta chains showed more clonal expansion and lower generation probabilities than non-associated chains that were equally common. A later genetic analysis associated a missense DCLRE1C variant with V-gene and J-gene trimming of TCR beta chains, and an independent cohort replicated the association. A few of the identified cytomegalovirus-associated TCR beta chains were confirmed in vitro to be specific for cytomegalovirus antigens. Assigning TCR associations to individual alleles was difficult when HLA alleles, especially DR and DQ, strongly co-occurred. Linkage disequilibrium might explain the correlated functional status among segregating V segments, but an unknown experimental factor could not be ruled out. At a false discovery rate of 0.05, a later analysis linked 16,000 or so TCR beta sequences to specific HLA alleles. Most TCR sequences were observed very rarely across donors, whereas some public TCRs were present in many individuals. Because HLA typing was missing for some donors at each locus, association tests included only the typed subset. The sequencing pipeline was judged likely to have produced a cluster of highly shared sequence variants as a technical artifact. Because the 87-base-pair reads could not distinguish some IMGT-functional V segments, including TRBV6-2 and TRBV6-3, those segments were excluded. In a later analysis, the rate of TCR association differed among HLA loci, with DRB1 alleles having the most associated TCRs and HLA-C alleles having the fewest. Broadly in line with IMGT annotations, most TCR beta V segments showed up in productive rearrangements about 87% or about 30% of the time in an earlier analysis of under 700 of the donors. It was suggested by the authors that the approach could potentially be generalized to other disease states and immunological phenotypes. The study listed approximately 150 TCR beta chains as associated with cytomegalovirus. A further reported finding was that TCR beta sequences accurately predicted the HLA-A and HLA-B alleles for most subjects in the first cohort. A later analysis reported that several top co-occurrence clusters appeared linked to parvovirus B19, influenza, CMV and Epstein-Barr virus. The only immune exposure information available for the cohort was CMV serostatus. In both the original and validation cohorts, the classifier was reported to diagnose cytomegalovirus status with high specificity and sensitivity. In this cohort, only TCR beta chains were sequenced, and detectable features were limited by the absence of alpha or paired-chain data. In a later analysis, most CMV-associated TCR beta chains were found to appear HLA-restricted, with HLA associations seemingly driven largely by CMV exposure. Presence/absence analyses assumed roughly uniform sequencing depth across donors, an assumption that may not hold.

Concerning this clone itself: The antigen this receptor binds is unknown. Within one base of it there is no much larger clone, and no base qualities were kept.

The library was produced with the immunoSEQ multiplex PCR assay. For the multiplex PCR, a mixture combining 60 forward primers for TCR Vbeta segments and 13 reverse primers for TCR Jbeta segments was used. A multiplex PCR assay on genomic DNA amplified the CDR3 region of rearranged TCR beta genes. On the Illumina HiSeq System, the amplified TCR beta libraries were sequenced as 87-base-pair reads. On the authors' methods: Across the 500 to 700 repertoires, a later analysis counted 80 million or so unique TCR beta chains, some 11 million of which were shared by at least two donors. A nearest-neighbor algorithm error-corrected the raw reads and collapsed the reads into unique sequences, merging closely related sequences to remove PCR and sequencing errors. CDR3 sequences were aligned to IMGT reference sequences to assign V, D and J gene segments. For a sequence to be retained, a match of at least six nucleotides was required to both a V gene segment and a J gene segment. Rearrangements were classified as productive when the CDR3 lacked stop codons and remained in frame with V and J, and all other rearrangements were classified as non-productive. CDR3 was defined according to IMGT convention as the region running from the second conserved V-encoded cysteine to the conserved J-encoded phenylalanine. In an earlier analysis of more than 550 of the donors, sequences lacking an unambiguous match to a single V gene segment were excluded. An earlier analysis of a few hundred of the donors called V segments functional above 56.7% productive rearrangements and segregating when the between-donor standard deviation exceeded 5%. A statistical classification framework was built for diagnosing cytomegalovirus status from the catalog of TCR beta chain sequences. V and J gene assignment, in a later analysis, came from comparing TCR nucleotide sequences with IMGT/GENE-DB human TR gene sequences. In a later analysis, CDR3 sequences and most-parsimonious VDJ recombination scenarios were assigned using the TCRdist pipeline. In a later analysis, every TCR beta chain was defined by the combination of its CDR3 amino acid sequence and its V-gene family, and reads without a unique V-gene family were dropped. In a later analysis, 450 to 600 highly shared, low-generation-probability nucleotide sequences were removed to address suspected cross-contamination and a sequencing artifact. In a later analysis, a clonal expansion index for each public chain was calculated from normalized within-repertoire ranks of inferred template counts. In a later analysis, generation probabilities were computed using a VDJ recombination model fitted to out-of-frame rearrangements, and the results were checked against IGoR. In a later analysis, hypergeometric tests were used to score TCR-TCR, TCR-HLA and TCR-CMV co-occurrence, with a repertoire-size bias correction applied to TCR pairs. A later analysis estimated false discovery rates by permuting HLA or CMV assignments 20 times. In a later analysis, co-occurring TCRs were grouped using DBSCAN, and TCRdist sequence similarity was added for clustering within HLA-allele-positive subsets. Co-occurrence clustering excluded repertoires with fewer than 30,000 or more than 120,000 public chains, plus five with anomalous nucleotide sharing. TCRdb limited this immuneACCESS table to in-frame rearrangements with V and J called. A share of clones is missing; checked studies link under half to unresolved V genes, and the rest is unexplained. D and trimming come from the DNA, and the V and J calls and clone size come from that table. The sample yields more than 85,000 clones; around 80% were counted once. The top ten constitute around 3.2% of the sample.

The cohort comprised 710 or so healthy bone marrow donors. Cohort members were all nominally healthy when sampled, although unrecorded immune exposures were likely present. The donor tested CMV seropositive and was one of the 289 seropositive cohort members. A peripheral blood sample was provided by each donor, and peripheral blood mononuclear cells were used for TCR beta sequencing. The Qiagen DNeasy Blood Extraction Kit was used to extract genomic DNA from the blood cell samples. V is cut back by 4 bases and J by 5 bases, with 8 bases in the junction unmatched. In the germline V gene, CDR1 corresponds to MGHRA and CDR2 to YSYEKL. There are 16 amino acids in the CDR3, from cysteine to phenylalanine inclusive. The sequence is cut down to CDR3 DNA, 48 bases in frame from base 1.

The sequence derives from a woman aged 60-75 years in good health and CMV-seropositive. The sample taken for sequencing was PBMCs. The chain was built from TRBV4-1 and TRBJ2-5, with TRBD2 matching 12 junction bases. CDR3 protein: CASSRRGLAGRETQYF. The nucleotides are TGCGCCAGCAGCCGACGTGGACTAGCGGGACGTGAGACCCAGTACTTC.